This TCR beta chain was observed in a study of CD8 T cells in ankylosing spondylitis (dated by TCRdb to 2015 to 2018). At the level of the whole study: The study set out to find disease-linked TCR variants by profiling T cell receptor beta repertoires in ankylosing spondylitis patients and healthy donors. The full study cohort comprised around 25 ankylosing spondylitis patients and 110 or so healthy donors. Peripheral blood samples were taken, and synovial fluid was additionally collected from ankylosing spondylitis patients. Results the study describes overall, beyond this receptor: According to the report, matched synovial fluid samples from ankylosing spondylitis patients were significantly enriched for the disease-linked clones. The disease-linked clones showed a CD8+ phenotype and occurred at relatively low frequencies in peripheral blood. Some motif variants had previously been reported in the synovial fluid and blood of reactive arthritis patients, which suggests shared mechanisms of disease initiation. Blood from ankylosing spondylitis patients appeared to be characterized by a TCR beta motif made up of about 8 highly homologous amino acid variants.

This clonotype has ten or more counts. The clone's antigen remains unknown. No much larger clone exists at a distance of one base, and base qualities are not known. Inclusive of the bounding cysteine and phenylalanine, the CDR3 is 16 residues long. The kept DNA is CDR3 alone, 48 bases in frame from the first base. Here V drops 3 bases and J drops 4 bases, and the junction holds 12 bases not matched to any gene. The germline V gene supplies CDR1 SGHRS and CDR2 YFSETQ. These reads were obtained on an Illumina HiSeq 2500. Quantitative 5'-RACE with molecular barcodes was the method used to prepare the TCR beta libraries. In the original analysis: A new computational method, built on a probabilistic model of VDJ rearrangement, was used to identify disease-linked TCR variants. Through fastp at Q25 and MiXCR, TCRdb rebuilt clones from the public reads, retaining in-frame beta chains. Each entry is one CDR3 protein sequence, shown with its most common DNA and genes. None of the V and J calls come from the authors' own analysis; TCRdb made them. This sample lists some 330,000 distinct CDR3 sequences; approximately 8% were detected once. Approximately 14% of the sample is held by the ten biggest clonotypes.

What was sequenced was blood, either unsorted or a sorted T cell fraction (not recorded which). The V gene is TRBV5-1 and the J gene is TRBJ1-1; TRBD1 agrees with 7 junctional bases. The sequence came from a male donor with ankylosing spondylitis. The CDR3 corresponds to CASSSQGTAGGTEAFF. The DNA sequence is TGCGCCAGCAGCTCACAGGGGACGGCGGGGGGCACTGAAGCTTTCTTT.